These T cell receptor beta chains were read from a single sample in a study of radiation and T cells in renal cell carcinoma. Sequencing was performed with immunoSEQ multiplex PCR; in TCRdb, only in-frame clones are kept and a portion is missing. The sample shows approximately 90,000 clones, around 88% of them seen only once. This material consisted of blood, taken from a patient whose treatment included radiotherapy and nephrectomy. The receptors were sampled from a man aged 50 to 59 with renal cell carcinoma. Each CDR3 is given with its conserved first and last residue. The order of the fields is V gene, clone size, J gene, D gene, CDR3 DNA, CDR3 protein. D genes are given only for firm matches. Clone size is stated in some rows and not others, as once, few, many or a class when expanded.

v_gene: TRBV19; abundance: NA; j_gene: TRBJ2-1; d_gene: TRBD2; CDR3nt: TGTGCCAGTAGTACCCTAGCGGGAGGGGACCCGTTCTTC; CDR3aa: CASSTLAGGDPFF
v_gene: TRBV7-9; abundance: NA; j_gene: TRBJ1-5; d_gene: NA; CDR3nt: TGTGCCAGCAGCGCCCCCGGGCTCGGGCCCCAGCCCCAGCATTTT; CDR3aa: CASSAPGLGPQPQHF
v_gene: TRBV2; abundance: NA; j_gene: TRBJ2-1; d_gene: NA; CDR3nt: TGTGCCAGCATAGAGGGCTCCTACAATGAGCAGTTCTTC; CDR3aa: CASIEGSYNEQFF
v_gene: TRBV18; abundance: NA; j_gene: TRBJ2-7; d_gene: TRBD2; CDR3nt: TGTGCCAGCTCAAGTCTAGCGGGGGCTACCTACGAGCAGTACTTC; CDR3aa: CASSSLAGATYEQYF
v_gene: TRBV2; abundance: NA; j_gene: TRBJ2-7; d_gene: NA; CDR3nt: TGTGCCAGCATGGGCCTCCTAAGCTACGAGCAGTACTTC; CDR3aa: CASMGLLSYEQYF
v_gene: TRBV11-3; abundance: NA; j_gene: TRBJ1-1; d_gene: TRBD1; CDR3nt: TGTGCCAGCAGCTCGACAGGGGGGGTCACTGAAGCTTTCTTT; CDR3aa: CASSSTGGVTEAFF
v_gene: TRBV4-3; abundance: NA; j_gene: TRBJ1-5; d_gene: NA; CDR3nt: TGCGCCAGCAGCCAAGATAGGGGCAATCAGCCCCAGCATTTT; CDR3aa: CASSQDRGNQPQHF
v_gene: TRBV7-8; abundance: NA; j_gene: TRBJ2-1; d_gene: NA; CDR3nt: TGTGCCAGCAGCTTCATTCTCTGGGATGAGCAGTTCTTC; CDR3aa: CASSFILWDEQFF
v_gene: TRBV27; abundance: NA; j_gene: TRBJ2-1; d_gene: TRBD2; CDR3nt: TGTGCCAGCAATCGAGCGGGGGAACTCTACAATGAGCAGTTCTTC; CDR3aa: CASNRAGELYNEQFF
v_gene: TRBV2; abundance: NA; j_gene: TRBJ1-2; d_gene: NA; CDR3nt: TGTGCCAGTCTCGGGGGGTCCCCGGCGAATCTCGGCTACACCTTC; CDR3aa: CASLGGSPANLGYTF
v_gene: TRBV29-1; abundance: NA; j_gene: TRBJ1-2; d_gene: TRBD1; CDR3nt: TGCAGCGTCCGCCCGGGACAGGGTAACTATGGCTACACCTTC; CDR3aa: CSVRPGQGNYGYTF
v_gene: TRBV7-9; abundance: few; j_gene: TRBJ1-6; d_gene: NA; CDR3nt: TGTGCCAGCAGCTTCCGGGGAGCGTATAATTCACCCCTCCACTTT; CDR3aa: CASSFRGAYNSPLHF
v_gene: TRBV25-1; abundance: NA; j_gene: TRBJ2-5; d_gene: NA; CDR3nt: TGTGCCAGCAGTGAAGCCAGGACAACCATGTCAGAGACCCAGTACTTC; CDR3aa: CASSEARTTMSETQYF
v_gene: TRBV11-2; abundance: NA; j_gene: TRBJ1-1; d_gene: NA; CDR3nt: TGTGCCAGCACTTCAGGTGCTATCACTGAAGCTTTCTTT; CDR3aa: CASTSGAITEAFF
v_gene: TRBV5-1; abundance: few; j_gene: TRBJ2-1; d_gene: NA; CDR3nt: TGCGCCAGCAAGGAGGGGGCGGAATATGAGCAGTTCTTC; CDR3aa: CASKEGAEYEQFF
v_gene: TRBV29-1; abundance: NA; j_gene: TRBJ2-5; d_gene: TRBD2; CDR3nt: TGCAGCGTGCCCCCGGGGGGGAATTGGTACAGCCAGTACTTC; CDR3aa: CSVPPGGNWYSQYF
v_gene: TRBV20-1; abundance: once; j_gene: TRBJ1-5; d_gene: NA; CDR3nt: TGCAGTGCTAGCCCCCAGGAGCCCCAGCATTTT; CDR3aa: CSASPQEPQHF
v_gene: TRBV5-1; abundance: NA; j_gene: TRBJ2-2; d_gene: NA; CDR3nt: TGCGCCAGCAGCTTGACAGTATCGAACACCGGGGAGCTGTTTTTT; CDR3aa: CASSLTVSNTGELFF
v_gene: TRBV11-1; abundance: NA; j_gene: TRBJ2-7; d_gene: NA; CDR3nt: TGTGCCAGCAGCTCCGGCTACGAGCAGTACTTC; CDR3aa: CASSSGYEQYF
v_gene: TRBV10-1; abundance: NA; j_gene: TRBJ1-3; d_gene: NA; CDR3nt: TGCGCCAGCAGTGAAACAGCTTCCTCTGGAAACACCATATATTTT; CDR3aa: CASSETASSGNTIYF
v_gene: TRBV14; abundance: NA; j_gene: TRBJ1-2; d_gene: NA; CDR3nt: TGTGCCAGCAGCCCTACGTATACAGGTCATGGCTACACCTTC; CDR3aa: CASSPTYTGHGYTF
v_gene: TRBV6-1; abundance: NA; j_gene: TRBJ1-6; d_gene: TRBD1; CDR3nt: TGTGCCAGCAGTGCCAGGGGGCTGCGATACAATTCACCCCTCCACTTT; CDR3aa: CASSARGLRYNSPLHF
v_gene: TRBV5-4; abundance: once; j_gene: TRBJ1-5; d_gene: TRBD1; CDR3nt: TGTGCCAGCAGCCAGGAGGGACAGGTGGGCAATCAGCCCCAGCATTTT; CDR3aa: CASSQEGQVGNQPQHF
v_gene: TRBV5-4; abundance: NA; j_gene: TRBJ2-5; d_gene: NA; CDR3nt: TGTGCCAGCAGCCTGGCCGGGACTGCGAAAGAGACCCAGTACTTC; CDR3aa: CASSLAGTAKETQYF
v_gene: TRBV28; abundance: few; j_gene: TRBJ2-3; d_gene: TRBD2; CDR3nt: TGTGCCAGCAGATACAAAGGGACTAGCGGGAGGGCCATAGATACGCAGTATTTT; CDR3aa: CASRYKGTSGRAIDTQYF
v_gene: TRBV5-1; abundance: few; j_gene: TRBJ2-7; d_gene: NA; CDR3nt: TGCGCCAGCAGCTTGGGAAGTCTAGCTGCCTACGAGCAGTACTTC; CDR3aa: CASSLGSLAAYEQYF
v_gene: TRBV29-1; abundance: NA; j_gene: TRBJ2-7; d_gene: TRBD2; CDR3nt: TGCAGCGTTGTAGGGACTAGCGGGAGCTTATACGAGCAGTACTTC; CDR3aa: CSVVGTSGSLYEQYF
v_gene: TRBV19; abundance: many; j_gene: TRBJ1-2; d_gene: TRBD1; CDR3nt: TGTGCCAGTAGTCCGACAGGGGACCTCTATGGCTACACCTTC; CDR3aa: CASSPTGDLYGYTF
v_gene: TRBV2; abundance: NA; j_gene: TRBJ1-2; d_gene: TRBD1; CDR3nt: TGTGCCAGCAGTTCAGGGGGCTGGGGCTATGGCTACACCTTC; CDR3aa: CASSSGGWGYGYTF
v_gene: TRBV7-8; abundance: NA; j_gene: TRBJ1-2; d_gene: TRBD1; CDR3nt: TGTGCCAGCAGCTTACCAGGGGGCAACTATGGCTACACCTTC; CDR3aa: CASSLPGGNYGYTF
v_gene: TRBV9; abundance: NA; j_gene: TRBJ2-2; d_gene: NA; CDR3nt: TGTGCCAGCAGCGTAAGGAGTAGCGGCACCGGGGAGCTGTTTTTT; CDR3aa: CASSVRSSGTGELFF
v_gene: TRBV7-9; abundance: NA; j_gene: TRBJ2-5; d_gene: NA; CDR3nt: TGTGCCAGCAGCTCGGGACTTCGAGGGGAGACCCAGTACTTC; CDR3aa: CASSSGLRGETQYF
v_gene: TRBV27; abundance: once; j_gene: TRBJ1-1; d_gene: NA; CDR3nt: TGTGCCAGCAGTTCTCGGTGGAACGCTGAAGCTTTCTTT; CDR3aa: CASSSRWNAEAFF
v_gene: TRBV10-3; abundance: NA; j_gene: TRBJ1-2; d_gene: TRBD1; CDR3nt: TGTGCCATCAGTGAATCGACAGGGGGCTACTATGGCTACACCTTC; CDR3aa: CAISESTGGYYGYTF
v_gene: TRBV7-8; abundance: NA; j_gene: TRBJ2-1; d_gene: NA; CDR3nt: TGTGCCAGCAGCTGGTCTATGGGCCCCAATGAGCAGTTCTTC; CDR3aa: CASSWSMGPNEQFF
v_gene: TRBV14; abundance: NA; j_gene: TRBJ2-7; d_gene: TRBD2; CDR3nt: TGTGCCAGCAGCCCGGAGGTAGCGGGGGCCCGATTCCTAAGCGAGCAGTACTTC; CDR3aa: CASSPEVAGARFLSEQYF
v_gene: TRBV5-8; abundance: NA; j_gene: TRBJ2-2; d_gene: TRBD1; CDR3nt: TGTGCCAGCAGCTTGGCAGGGGGCTCTTCGGGCACCGGGGAGCTGTTTTTT; CDR3aa: CASSLAGGSSGTGELFF
v_gene: TRBV19; abundance: NA; j_gene: TRBJ2-2; d_gene: NA; CDR3nt: TGTGCCAGTAGTATCCCCTCCACCCCCGGGGAGCTGTTTTTT; CDR3aa: CASSIPSTPGELFF
v_gene: TRBV30; abundance: NA; j_gene: TRBJ1-5; d_gene: NA; CDR3nt: TGTGCCTGGAGTCTGGGGCCAGGACCCCAGCCCCAGCATTTT; CDR3aa: CAWSLGPGPQPQHF
v_gene: TRBV19; abundance: NA; j_gene: TRBJ1-1; d_gene: NA; CDR3nt: TGTGCCAGTACCCCGAATTGGAACACTGAAGCTTTCTTT; CDR3aa: CASTPNWNTEAFF
v_gene: TRBV5-4; abundance: NA; j_gene: TRBJ1-2; d_gene: NA; CDR3nt: TGTGCCAGCAGCTTGGACGGACAGCTCCTCTCTGGCTACACCTTC; CDR3aa: CASSLDGQLLSGYTF
v_gene: TRBV5-1; abundance: NA; j_gene: TRBJ2-3; d_gene: NA; CDR3nt: TGCGCCAGCAGCTTGGGAGGGTTAGGCGCAGATACGCAGTATTTT; CDR3aa: CASSLGGLGADTQYF
v_gene: TRBV18; abundance: NA; j_gene: TRBJ2-3; d_gene: TRBD1; CDR3nt: TGTGCCAGCTCACCACGAACAGGGGGCGCAGATACGCAGTATTTT; CDR3aa: CASSPRTGGADTQYF
v_gene: TRBV30; abundance: many; j_gene: TRBJ1-1; d_gene: NA; CDR3nt: TGTGCCTGGAGTGTATCGGGAAAGGCTGAAGCTTTCTTT; CDR3aa: CAWSVSGKAEAFF
v_gene: TRBV30; abundance: NA; j_gene: TRBJ1-5; d_gene: NA; CDR3nt: TGTGCCAGTGGTTTGGGCCTAGGAGGGCCCCAGCATTTT; CDR3aa: CASGLGLGGPQHF
v_gene: TRBV6-5; abundance: NA; j_gene: TRBJ1-1; d_gene: NA; CDR3nt: TGTGCCAGCAGCTCCGGACAGATAAACACTGAAGCTTTCTTT; CDR3aa: CASSSGQINTEAFF
v_gene: TRBV11-2; abundance: NA; j_gene: TRBJ2-7; d_gene: TRBD1; CDR3nt: TGTGCCAGCAGCCTTGGACAGGAGAGCTCCTACGAGCAGTACTTC; CDR3aa: CASSLGQESSYEQYF
v_gene: TRBV11-2; abundance: NA; j_gene: TRBJ1-2; d_gene: TRBD1; CDR3nt: TGTGCCAGCAGCTTAGATGGTCTAGGGGGCCGTGGCTACACCTTC; CDR3aa: CASSLDGLGGRGYTF
v_gene: TRBV9; abundance: many; j_gene: TRBJ1-2; d_gene: TRBD1; CDR3nt: TGTGCCAGCAGCGTCGTTGGGACAGGGCTCTACACCTTC; CDR3aa: CASSVVGTGLYTF
v_gene: TRBV6-5; abundance: NA; j_gene: TRBJ2-1; d_gene: TRBD2; CDR3nt: TGTGCCAGCAGTCTAGCGGGGAACTACAATGAGCAGTTCTTC; CDR3aa: CASSLAGNYNEQFF
v_gene: TRBV7-2; abundance: few; j_gene: TRBJ2-1; d_gene: TRBD2; CDR3nt: TGTGCCAGCAGTCTGGGACTAGCGTCCTACAATGAGCAGTTCTTC; CDR3aa: CASSLGLASYNEQFF
v_gene: TRBV7-6; abundance: NA; j_gene: TRBJ2-7; d_gene: TRBD1; CDR3nt: TGTGCCAGCAGCCAGAAGGGGACAGGGGCGTACGAGCAGTACTTC; CDR3aa: CASSQKGTGAYEQYF
v_gene: TRBV19; abundance: NA; j_gene: TRBJ1-5; d_gene: TRBD1; CDR3nt: TGTGCCGGCGGGGGACAGGGGGCGCGTGGGCCCCAGCATTTT; CDR3aa: CAGGGQGARGPQHF
v_gene: TRBV9; abundance: NA; j_gene: TRBJ2-3; d_gene: TRBD2; CDR3nt: TGTGCCAGCAGCGTAGGGACTAGCGGGACTTTATTAGATACGCAGTATTTT; CDR3aa: CASSVGTSGTLLDTQYF
v_gene: TRBV6-1; abundance: NA; j_gene: TRBJ1-6; d_gene: TRBD1; CDR3nt: TGTGCCAGCAGTGAATTAGGGGGCGGAATTGGACCCCTCCACTTT; CDR3aa: CASSELGGGIGPLHF
v_gene: TRBV4-2; abundance: once; j_gene: TRBJ2-6; d_gene: NA; CDR3nt: TGTGCCAGCAGCCAAGATAAAGGAAACAGCAACGTCCTGACTTTC; CDR3aa: CASSQDKGNSNVLTF
v_gene: TRBV5-1; abundance: few; j_gene: TRBJ1-1; d_gene: NA; CDR3nt: TGCGCCAGCAGCTTGGGTCTGGGGGCGAGCACTGAAGCTTTCTTT; CDR3aa: CASSLGLGASTEAFF
v_gene: TRBV29-1; abundance: NA; j_gene: TRBJ1-1; d_gene: NA; CDR3nt: TGCAGCGTTGAGAAGGCGGGGAACACTGAAGCTTTCTTT; CDR3aa: CSVEKAGNTEAFF